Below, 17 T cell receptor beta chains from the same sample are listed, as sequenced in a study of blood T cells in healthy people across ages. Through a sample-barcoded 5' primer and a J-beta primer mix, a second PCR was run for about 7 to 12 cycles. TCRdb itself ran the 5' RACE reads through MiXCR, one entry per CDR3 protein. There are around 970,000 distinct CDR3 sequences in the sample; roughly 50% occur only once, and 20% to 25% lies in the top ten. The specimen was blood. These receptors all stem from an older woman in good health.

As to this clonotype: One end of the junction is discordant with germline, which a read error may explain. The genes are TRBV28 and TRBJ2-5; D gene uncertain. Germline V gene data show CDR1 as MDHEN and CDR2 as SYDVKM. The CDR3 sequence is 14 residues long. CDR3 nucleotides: TGTGCCAGCAGTTCGCAGGTTGGTCAAGAGGCCCAGTACTTC. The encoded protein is CASSSQVGQEAQYF.

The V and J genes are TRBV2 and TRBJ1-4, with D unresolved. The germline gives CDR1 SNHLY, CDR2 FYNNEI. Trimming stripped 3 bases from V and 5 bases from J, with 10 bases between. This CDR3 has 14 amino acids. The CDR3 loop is CASSDGRVNEKLFF. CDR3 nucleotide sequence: TGTGCCAGCAGTGACGGGAGAGTCAATGAAAAACTGTTTTTT.

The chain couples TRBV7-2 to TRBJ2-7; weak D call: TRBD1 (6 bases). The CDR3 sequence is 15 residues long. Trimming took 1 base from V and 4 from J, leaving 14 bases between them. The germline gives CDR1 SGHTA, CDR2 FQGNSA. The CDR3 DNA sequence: TGTGCCAGCAGCTTAGGGGCGGACAGCCAATACGAGCAGTACTTC. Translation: CASSLGADSQYEQYF.

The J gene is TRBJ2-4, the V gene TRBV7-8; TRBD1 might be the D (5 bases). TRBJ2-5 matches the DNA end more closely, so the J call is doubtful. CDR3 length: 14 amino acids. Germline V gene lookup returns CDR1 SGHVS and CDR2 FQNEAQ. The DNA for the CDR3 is TGTGCCAGCAGCTTTATGGCAGGGAAAGAGACCCAGTACTTC. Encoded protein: CASSFMAGKETQYF.

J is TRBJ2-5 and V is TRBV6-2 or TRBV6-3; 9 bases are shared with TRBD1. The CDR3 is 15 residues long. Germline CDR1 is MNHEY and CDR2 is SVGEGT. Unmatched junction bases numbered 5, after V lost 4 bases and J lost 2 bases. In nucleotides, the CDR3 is TGTGCCAGCAGTTCCTTTGGACAGGGGCAAGAGACCCAGTACTTC. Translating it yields CASSSFGQGQETQYF.

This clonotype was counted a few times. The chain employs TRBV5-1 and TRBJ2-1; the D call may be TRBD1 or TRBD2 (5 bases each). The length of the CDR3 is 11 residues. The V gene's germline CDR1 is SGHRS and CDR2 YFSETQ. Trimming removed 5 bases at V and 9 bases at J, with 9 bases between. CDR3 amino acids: CASSPGREQFF. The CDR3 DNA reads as TGCGCCAGCAGTCCGGGACGTGAGCAGTTCTTC.

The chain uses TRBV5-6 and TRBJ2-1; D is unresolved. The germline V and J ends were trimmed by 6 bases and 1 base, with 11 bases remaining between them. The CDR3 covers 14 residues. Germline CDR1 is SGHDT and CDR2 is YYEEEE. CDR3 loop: CASNLRLSYNEQFF. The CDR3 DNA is TGTGCCAGCAACCTCAGGTTATCCTACAATGAGCAGTTCTTC.

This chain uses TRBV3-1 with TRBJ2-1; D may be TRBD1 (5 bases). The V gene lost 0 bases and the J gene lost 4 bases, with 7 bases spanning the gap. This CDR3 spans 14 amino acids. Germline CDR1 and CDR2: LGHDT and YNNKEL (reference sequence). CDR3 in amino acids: CASSQDPGYNEQFF. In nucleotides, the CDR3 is TGTGCCAGCAGCCAAGATCCAGGGTACAATGAGCAGTTCTTC.

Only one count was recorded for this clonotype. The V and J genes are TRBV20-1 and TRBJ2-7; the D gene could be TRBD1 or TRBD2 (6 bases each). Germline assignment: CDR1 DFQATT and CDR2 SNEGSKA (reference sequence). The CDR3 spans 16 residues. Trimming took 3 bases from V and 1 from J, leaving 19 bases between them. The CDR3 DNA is TGCAGTGCTAGCGGGGGCAGGGGCTACTCTTCCTACGAGCAGTACTTC. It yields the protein CSASGGRGYSSYEQYF.

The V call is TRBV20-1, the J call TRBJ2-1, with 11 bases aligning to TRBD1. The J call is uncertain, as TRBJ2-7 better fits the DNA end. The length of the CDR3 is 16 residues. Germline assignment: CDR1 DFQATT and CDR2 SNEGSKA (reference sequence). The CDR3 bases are TGCAGTGCTACGCCCGGGACAGGGGGGGCAAACTATGAGCAGTACTTC. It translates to CSATPGTGGANYEQYF.

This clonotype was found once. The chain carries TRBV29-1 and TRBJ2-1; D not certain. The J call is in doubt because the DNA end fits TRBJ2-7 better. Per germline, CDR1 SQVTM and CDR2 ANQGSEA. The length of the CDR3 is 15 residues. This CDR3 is CSVEGGQSLSNEQYF. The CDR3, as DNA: TGCAGCGTTGAAGGTGGGCAGAGCCTTTCCAATGAGCAGTACTTC.

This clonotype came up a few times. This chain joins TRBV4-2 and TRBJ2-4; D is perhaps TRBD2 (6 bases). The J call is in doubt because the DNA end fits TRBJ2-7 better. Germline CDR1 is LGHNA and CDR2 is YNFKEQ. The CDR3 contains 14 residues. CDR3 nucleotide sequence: TGTGCCAGCAGCCCCACGCGGACGGGGGACGAGCAGTACTTC. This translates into CASSPTRTGDEQYF.

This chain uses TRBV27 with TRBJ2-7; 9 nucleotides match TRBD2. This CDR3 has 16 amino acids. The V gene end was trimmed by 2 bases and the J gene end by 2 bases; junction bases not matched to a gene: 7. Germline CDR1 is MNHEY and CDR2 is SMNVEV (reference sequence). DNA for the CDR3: TGTGCCAGCAGTTTACTTCTAGCGGGACACCCCTACGAGCAGTACTTC. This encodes CASSLLLAGHPYEQYF.

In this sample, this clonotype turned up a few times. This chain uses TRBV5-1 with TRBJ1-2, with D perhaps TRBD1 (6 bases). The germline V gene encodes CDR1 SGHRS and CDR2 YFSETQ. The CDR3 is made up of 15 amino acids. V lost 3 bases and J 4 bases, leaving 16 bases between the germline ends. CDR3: CASSSLQGVGYGYTF. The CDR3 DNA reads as TGCGCCAGCAGCTCCCTACAGGGCGTCGGCTATGGCTACACCTTC. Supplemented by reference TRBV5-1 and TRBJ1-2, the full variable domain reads KAGVTQTPRYLIKTRGQQVTLSCSPISGHRSVSWYQQTPGQGLQFLFEYFSETQRNKGNFPGRFSGRQFSNSRSEMNVSTLELGDSALYLCASSSLQGVGYGYTFGSGTRLTVV.

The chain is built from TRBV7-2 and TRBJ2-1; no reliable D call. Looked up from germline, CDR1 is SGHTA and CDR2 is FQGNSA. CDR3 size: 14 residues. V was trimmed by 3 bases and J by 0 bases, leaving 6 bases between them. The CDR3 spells CASSLGPSYNEQFF. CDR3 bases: TGTGCCAGCAGCTTGGGTCCCTCCTACAATGAGCAGTTCTTC.

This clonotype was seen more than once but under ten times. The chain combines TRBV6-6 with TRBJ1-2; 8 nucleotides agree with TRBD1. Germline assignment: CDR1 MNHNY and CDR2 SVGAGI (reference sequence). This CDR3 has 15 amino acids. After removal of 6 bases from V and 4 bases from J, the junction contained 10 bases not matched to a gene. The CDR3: CASRPQGQGGYGYTF. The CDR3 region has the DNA TGTGCCAGCAGACCCCAAGGACAGGGTGGCTATGGCTACACCTTC.

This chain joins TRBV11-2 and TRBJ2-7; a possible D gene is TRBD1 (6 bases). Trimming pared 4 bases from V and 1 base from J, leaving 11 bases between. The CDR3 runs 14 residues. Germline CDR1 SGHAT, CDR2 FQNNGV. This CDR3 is CASSWGHASYEQYF. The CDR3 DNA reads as TGTGCCAGCAGCTGGGGACATGCATCCTACGAGCAGTACTTC.